This is a list of T cell receptor beta chains from one sample in a study of graft-versus-host responses after intestinal transplantation. TCRdb's table, derived via immunoSEQ multiplex PCR, lists solely in-frame clones and lacks some. The sample lists some 90,000 clones; 90% were seen once. The antigens of these receptors remain unknown. The source material was unstimulated CD4+ T cells sorted from spleen or lymph node cells, sampled before intestinal transplant. These receptor sequences come from a human donor who received an intestinal transplant. Both conserved end residues are part of each CDR3. Fields, in order: D gene, clone size, J gene, V gene, CDR3 length, CDR3 protein, CDR3 DNA. D genes are given only for firm matches. Not all rows give a size; the values are once, few, many and, for expanded clones, a class.

d_gene: -; abundance: -; j_gene: TRBJ2-5; v_gene: TRBV11-2; len: 14; CDR3aa: CASSLGTAQETQYF; CDR3nt: TGTGCCAGCAGCTTAGGGACAGCCCAAGAGACCCAGTACTTC
d_gene: -; abundance: once; j_gene: TRBJ1-6; v_gene: TRBV19; len: 15; CDR3aa: CASSILGGYNSPLHF; CDR3nt: TGTGCCAGTAGTATCCTCGGGGGTTATAATTCACCCCTCCACTTT
d_gene: -; abundance: few; j_gene: TRBJ1-3; v_gene: TRBV6-5; len: 15; CDR3aa: CASRPTGSSGNTIYF; CDR3nt: TGTGCCAGCAGACCTACAGGGTCCTCTGGAAACACCATATATTTT
d_gene: -; abundance: -; j_gene: TRBJ1-1; v_gene: TRBV5-4; len: 16; CDR3aa: CASSPNRAGMNTEAFF; CDR3nt: TGTGCCAGCAGCCCAAACAGGGCAGGAATGAACACTGAAGCTTTCTTT
d_gene: TRBD2; abundance: -; j_gene: TRBJ2-5; v_gene: TRBV2; len: 16; CDR3aa: CASRKPGLAGGDTQYF; CDR3nt: TGTGCCAGCAGGAAACCGGGACTAGCGGGCGGGGATACCCAGTACTTC
d_gene: -; abundance: once; j_gene: TRBJ2-5; v_gene: TRBV14; len: 16; CDR3aa: CASSQDPNRFQETQYF; CDR3nt: TGTGCCAGCAGCCAAGATCCGAACAGATTCCAAGAGACCCAGTACTTC
d_gene: TRBD2; abundance: -; j_gene: TRBJ2-3; v_gene: TRBV9; len: 15; CDR3aa: CASTRTSGLTDTQYF; CDR3nt: TGTGCCAGCACCCGGACTAGCGGCCTCACAGATACGCAGTATTTT
d_gene: -; abundance: -; j_gene: TRBJ2-3; v_gene: TRBV11-2; len: 15; CDR3aa: CASSAQGGLTDTQYF; CDR3nt: TGTGCCAGCAGCGCCCAGGGGGGCCTCACAGATACGCAGTATTTT
d_gene: TRBD1; abundance: -; j_gene: TRBJ1-1; v_gene: TRBV29-1; len: 13; CDR3aa: CSGQTGANTEAFF; CDR3nt: TGCAGCGGTCAGACAGGGGCGAACACTGAAGCTTTCTTT
d_gene: -; abundance: -; j_gene: TRBJ1-5; v_gene: TRBV19; len: 13; CDR3aa: CASSRQPYQPQHF; CDR3nt: TGTGCCAGTAGTCGACAGCCCTATCAGCCCCAGCATTTT
d_gene: -; abundance: once; j_gene: TRBJ2-2; v_gene: TRBV21-1; len: 17; CDR3aa: CASSKRGTGGGAGELFF; CDR3nt: TGTGCCAGCAGCAAAAGGGGGACTGGCGGGGGGGCCGGGGAGCTGTTTTTT
d_gene: -; abundance: -; j_gene: TRBJ1-4; v_gene: TRBV2; len: 15; CDR3aa: CASSGQLSQIEKLFF; CDR3nt: TGTGCCAGCAGTGGACAGCTAAGTCAAATAGAAAAACTGTTTTTT
d_gene: TRBD2; abundance: -; j_gene: TRBJ2-5; v_gene: TRBV5-4; len: 15; CDR3aa: CASSLPTSGGETQYF; CDR3nt: TGTGCCAGCAGCCTACCGACTAGCGGGGGAGAGACCCAGTACTTC
d_gene: TRBD1; abundance: -; j_gene: TRBJ2-1; v_gene: TRBV10-3; len: 15; CDR3aa: CAISERGTGPDEQFF; CDR3nt: TGTGCCATCAGTGAGCGGGGGACAGGGCCCGATGAGCAGTTCTTC
d_gene: TRBD1; abundance: -; j_gene: TRBJ1-1; v_gene: TRBV12-5; len: 15; CDR3aa: CASGSTGTENTEAFF; CDR3nt: TGTGCTAGTGGTTCCACCGGGACAGAGAACACTGAAGCTTTCTTT
d_gene: -; abundance: -; j_gene: TRBJ2-1; v_gene: TRBV9; len: 17; CDR3aa: CASSVGVGAPFINEQFF; CDR3nt: TGTGCCAGCAGCGTAGGAGTGGGAGCGCCGTTTATCAATGAGCAGTTCTTC
d_gene: -; abundance: once; j_gene: TRBJ1-4; v_gene: TRBV18; len: 13; CDR3aa: CATTEATNEKLFF; CDR3nt: TGTGCCACCACAGAAGCAACTAATGAAAAACTGTTTTTT
d_gene: -; abundance: -; j_gene: TRBJ1-1; v_gene: TRBV7-9; len: 16; CDR3aa: CASSQDRTSMNTEAFF; CDR3nt: TGTGCCAGCAGTCAAGACAGAACCAGCATGAACACTGAAGCTTTCTTT
d_gene: -; abundance: -; j_gene: TRBJ1-4; v_gene: TRBV7-9; len: 13; CDR3aa: CASQQGVNEKLFF; CDR3nt: TGTGCCAGCCAACAGGGAGTTAATGAAAAACTGTTTTTT
d_gene: TRBD2; abundance: -; j_gene: TRBJ2-3; v_gene: TRBV7-9; len: 15; CDR3aa: CASSYRDYQLDTQYF; CDR3nt: TGTGCCAGCAGCTACCGGGACTACCAATTGGATACGCAGTATTTT
d_gene: -; abundance: few; j_gene: TRBJ2-7; v_gene: TRBV6-1; len: 13; CDR3aa: CASSLQLQYEQYF; CDR3nt: TGTGCCAGCAGTCTACAGCTACAATACGAGCAGTACTTC
d_gene: -; abundance: -; j_gene: TRBJ2-3; v_gene: TRBV12-5; len: 12; CDR3aa: CASGLDFDTQYF; CDR3nt: TGTGCTAGTGGTTTGGACTTCGATACGCAGTATTTT
d_gene: -; abundance: -; j_gene: TRBJ2-2; v_gene: TRBV5-1; len: 15; CDR3aa: CASSLGDLGAGELFF; CDR3nt: TGCGCCAGCAGCTTGGGGGACTTGGGGGCCGGGGAGCTGTTTTTT
d_gene: TRBD1; abundance: -; j_gene: TRBJ2-7; v_gene: TRBV7-2; len: 14; CDR3aa: CASSPRGSSYEQYF; CDR3nt: TGTGCCAGCAGCCCCAGGGGGAGCTCCTACGAGCAGTACTTC
d_gene: TRBD1; abundance: -; j_gene: TRBJ1-1; v_gene: TRBV9; len: 16; CDR3aa: CASSVEGQGGPFGAFF; CDR3nt: TGTGCCAGCAGCGTAGAGGGACAGGGGGGCCCGTTCGGAGCTTTCTTT
d_gene: -; abundance: -; j_gene: TRBJ1-5; v_gene: TRBV7-3; len: 15; CDR3aa: CASSPQGWVNQPQHF; CDR3nt: TGTGCCAGCAGTCCCCAGGGGTGGGTCAATCAGCCCCAGCATTTT
d_gene: -; abundance: -; j_gene: TRBJ1-2; v_gene: TRBV6-1; len: 15; CDR3aa: CASSEGGVSNYGYTF; CDR3nt: TGTGCCAGCAGTGAAGGGGGGGTATCTAACTATGGCTACACCTTC
d_gene: -; abundance: once; j_gene: TRBJ1-4; v_gene: TRBV27; len: 14; CDR3aa: CASSRRQGREKLFF; CDR3nt: TGTGCCAGCAGTCGGCGGCAGGGTCGGGAAAAACTGTTTTTT
d_gene: TRBD2; abundance: -; j_gene: TRBJ2-3; v_gene: TRBV7-6; len: 16; CDR3aa: CASPPRGEPLTDTQYF; CDR3nt: TGTGCCAGCCCCCCCCGGGGGGAGCCCCTCACAGATACGCAGTATTTT
d_gene: TRBD1; abundance: -; j_gene: TRBJ1-3; v_gene: TRBV6-5; len: 16; CDR3aa: CASSYSRQGRRNTIYF; CDR3nt: TGTGCCAGCAGTTACTCCAGACAGGGGAGGAGAAACACCATATATTTT
d_gene: TRBD1; abundance: -; j_gene: TRBJ1-1; v_gene: TRBV5-1; len: 13; CDR3aa: CASSGPTGSEAFF; CDR3nt: TGCGCCAGCAGCGGACCGACAGGGTCTGAAGCTTTCTTT
d_gene: TRBD1; abundance: -; j_gene: TRBJ1-1; v_gene: TRBV4-1; len: 16; CDR3aa: CASSQVSRGLGTEAFF; CDR3nt: TGCGCCAGCAGCCAAGTGTCCAGGGGGCTTGGGACTGAAGCTTTCTTT
d_gene: -; abundance: -; j_gene: TRBJ1-6; v_gene: TRBV7-9; len: 14; CDR3aa: CASSQAGNNSPLHF; CDR3nt: TGTGCCAGCAGCCAAGCGGGGAATAATTCACCCCTCCACTTT
d_gene: TRBD1; abundance: -; j_gene: TRBJ2-7; v_gene: TRBV6-5; len: 13; CDR3aa: CASSRTGPYEQYF; CDR3nt: TGTGCCAGCAGTCGGACAGGGCCCTACGAGCAGTACTTC
d_gene: TRBD1; abundance: -; j_gene: TRBJ2-5; v_gene: TRBV5-1; len: 13; CDR3aa: CASSPTGWETQYF; CDR3nt: TGCGCCAGCAGCCCGACAGGGTGGGAGACCCAGTACTTC
d_gene: TRBD1; abundance: once; j_gene: TRBJ1-1; v_gene: TRBV15; len: 17; CDR3aa: CATSRDSTGTVNTEAFF; CDR3nt: TGTGCCACCAGCAGAGATTCCACCGGGACAGTGAACACTGAAGCTTTCTTT
d_gene: TRBD2; abundance: -; j_gene: TRBJ2-1; v_gene: TRBV7-3; len: 13; CDR3aa: CASGTSGNNEQFF; CDR3nt: TGTGCCAGCGGGACTAGCGGGAACAATGAGCAGTTCTTC
d_gene: -; abundance: -; j_gene: TRBJ2-7; v_gene: TRBV9; len: 12; CDR3aa: CASSASPTEQYF; CDR3nt: TGTGCCAGCAGCGCGTCCCCTACGGAGCAGTACTTC
d_gene: TRBD2; abundance: -; j_gene: TRBJ2-1; v_gene: TRBV6-1; len: 15; CDR3aa: CAGNYGGAGWDEQFF; CDR3nt: TGTGCCGGCAACTACGGGGGGGCCGGTTGGGATGAGCAGTTCTTC
d_gene: TRBD2; abundance: -; j_gene: TRBJ2-3; v_gene: TRBV7-3; len: 18; CDR3aa: CASSLRGTSGTSTDTQYF; CDR3nt: TGTGCCAGCAGCTTAAGAGGGACTAGCGGGACTAGCACAGATACGCAGTATTTT
d_gene: -; abundance: -; j_gene: TRBJ2-4; v_gene: TRBV6-1; len: 11; CDR3aa: CASSADSLLYF; CDR3nt: TGTGCCAGCAGTGCAGACTCCCTATTGTACTTC
d_gene: TRBD1; abundance: -; j_gene: TRBJ1-3; v_gene: TRBV2; len: 14; CDR3aa: CASRGQGSGNTIYF; CDR3nt: TGTGCCAGCAGGGGACAGGGCTCTGGAAACACCATATATTTT
d_gene: TRBD1; abundance: -; j_gene: TRBJ2-1; v_gene: TRBV7-9; len: 13; CDR3aa: CASSPAWDRGPFF; CDR3nt: TGTGCCAGCAGCCCCGCCTGGGACAGGGGGCCGTTCTTC